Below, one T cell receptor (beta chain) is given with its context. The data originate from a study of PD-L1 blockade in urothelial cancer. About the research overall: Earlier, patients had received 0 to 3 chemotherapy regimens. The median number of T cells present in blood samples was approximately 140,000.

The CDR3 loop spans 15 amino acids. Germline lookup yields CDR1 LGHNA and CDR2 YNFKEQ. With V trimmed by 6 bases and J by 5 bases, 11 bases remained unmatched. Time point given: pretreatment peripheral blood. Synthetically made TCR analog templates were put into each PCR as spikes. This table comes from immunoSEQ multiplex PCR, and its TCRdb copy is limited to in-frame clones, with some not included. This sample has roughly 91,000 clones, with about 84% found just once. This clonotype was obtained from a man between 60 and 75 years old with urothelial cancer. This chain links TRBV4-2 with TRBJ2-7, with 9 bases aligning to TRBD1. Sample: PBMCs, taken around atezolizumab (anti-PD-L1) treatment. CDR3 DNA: TGTGCCAGCAGTCAAATGCCGGGACAGGGCAACGAGCAGTACTTC. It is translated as CASSQMPGQGNEQYF.